This T cell receptor beta chain was identified in a study of CD8 T cells in ankylosing spondylitis (dated by TCRdb to about 2017). Regarding the research as a whole: The study set out to find disease-linked TCR variants by profiling T cell receptor beta repertoires in ankylosing spondylitis patients and healthy donors. The full study cohort was made up of about two dozen ankylosing spondylitis patients and roughly 98 healthy donors. Peripheral blood was sampled, and synovial fluid was additionally collected from ankylosing spondylitis patients. Results and caveats for the whole study, not just this receptor: The disease-linked clones showed a CD8+ phenotype and occurred at relatively low frequencies in peripheral blood. A TCR beta motif of roughly 8 highly homologous amino acid variants appeared characteristic of blood from ankylosing spondylitis patients. Some of the motif variants had been reported before in the synovial fluid and blood of reactive arthritis patients, a finding that suggests common disease-initiation mechanisms. The disease-linked clones were reported to be significantly enriched in matched synovial fluid samples from ankylosing spondylitis patients.

Turning to this clonotype: What antigen it recognizes has not been identified. Base qualities are not at hand, and no much larger clone is one base apart.

The data were produced on an Illumina HiSeq 2500. Quantitative 5'-RACE with molecular barcodes was used to prepare TCR beta libraries. The study's processing was this. A new computational method based on a probabilistic model of VDJ rearrangement was used to identify disease-linked TCR variants. TCRdb's own reprocessing of the public reads used fastp at Q25 and MiXCR and kept productive beta chains. Each CDR3 protein appears once, grouped with its most common genes and DNA. TCRdb, rather than the study authors, made the V and J calls. This sample lists fewer than 250,000 distinct CDR3 sequences; 8% to 11% were detected once. Clones ranked in the top ten supply less than 25% of the sample. Cut back by 9 bases and 1 base, the V and J ends lie 13 bases apart. CDR1 and CDR2 (MGHDK, SYGVNS) derive from the germline V gene. The CDR3 measures 13 amino acids from cysteine to phenylalanine. The CDR3 DNA has 39 bases and is translated from base 1.

Sequences were obtained from blood, either unsorted or a sorted T cell fraction (not recorded which). The rearrangement joined TRBV25-1 to TRBJ2-7, with the D gene tentatively TRBD1 or TRBD2, based on 5 matching bases in each. The TCR was taken from a male donor with ankylosing spondylitis or in good health (not recorded which). The CDR3 sequence is CASVGDGSYEQYF. The DNA reads TGTGCCAGTGTCGGGGACGGATCCTACGAGCAGTACTTC.